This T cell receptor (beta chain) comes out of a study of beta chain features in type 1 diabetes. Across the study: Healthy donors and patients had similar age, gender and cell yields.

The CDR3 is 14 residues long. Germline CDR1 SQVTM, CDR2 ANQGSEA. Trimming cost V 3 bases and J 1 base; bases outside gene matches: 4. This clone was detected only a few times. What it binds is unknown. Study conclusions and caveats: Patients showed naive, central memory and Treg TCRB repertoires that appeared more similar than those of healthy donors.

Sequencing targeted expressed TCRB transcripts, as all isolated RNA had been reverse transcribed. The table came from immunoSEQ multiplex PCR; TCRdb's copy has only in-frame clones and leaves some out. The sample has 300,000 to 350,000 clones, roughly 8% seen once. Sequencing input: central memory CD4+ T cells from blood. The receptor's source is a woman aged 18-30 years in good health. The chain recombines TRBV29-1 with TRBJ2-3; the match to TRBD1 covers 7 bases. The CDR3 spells CSVDRQGGTDTQYF. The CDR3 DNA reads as TGCAGCGTTGATCGACAGGGAGGCACAGATACGCAGTATTTT.